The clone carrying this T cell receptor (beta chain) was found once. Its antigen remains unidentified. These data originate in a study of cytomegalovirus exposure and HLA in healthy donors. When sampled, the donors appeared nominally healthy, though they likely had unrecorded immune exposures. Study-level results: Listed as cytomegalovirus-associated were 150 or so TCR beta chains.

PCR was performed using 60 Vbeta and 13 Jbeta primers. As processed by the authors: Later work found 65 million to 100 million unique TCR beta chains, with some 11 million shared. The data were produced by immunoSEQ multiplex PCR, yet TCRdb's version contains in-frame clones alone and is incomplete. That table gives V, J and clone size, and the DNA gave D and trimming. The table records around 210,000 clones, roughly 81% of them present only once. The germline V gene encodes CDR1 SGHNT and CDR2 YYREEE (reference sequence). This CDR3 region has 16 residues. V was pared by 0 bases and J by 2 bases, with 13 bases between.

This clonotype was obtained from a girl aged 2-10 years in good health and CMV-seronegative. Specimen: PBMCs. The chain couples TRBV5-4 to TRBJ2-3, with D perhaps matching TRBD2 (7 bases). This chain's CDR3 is CASSLATGGLTDTQYF. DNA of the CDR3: TGTGCCAGCAGCTTGGCAACGGGGGGCCTCACAGATACGCAGTATTTT.